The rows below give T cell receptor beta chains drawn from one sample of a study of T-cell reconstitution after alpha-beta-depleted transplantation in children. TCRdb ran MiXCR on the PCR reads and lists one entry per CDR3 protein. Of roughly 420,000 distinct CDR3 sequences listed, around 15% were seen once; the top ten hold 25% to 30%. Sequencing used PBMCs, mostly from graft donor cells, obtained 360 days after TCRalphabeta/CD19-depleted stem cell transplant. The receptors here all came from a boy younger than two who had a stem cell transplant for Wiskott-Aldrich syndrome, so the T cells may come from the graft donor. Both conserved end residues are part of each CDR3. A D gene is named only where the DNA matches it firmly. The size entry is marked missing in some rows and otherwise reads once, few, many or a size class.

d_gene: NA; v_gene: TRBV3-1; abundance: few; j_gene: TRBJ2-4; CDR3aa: CASSQMPRDSNIQYF; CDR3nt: TGTGCCAGCAGCCAAATGCCCCGGGACTCGAACATTCAGTACTTC
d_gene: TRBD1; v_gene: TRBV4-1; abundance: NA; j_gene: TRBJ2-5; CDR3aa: CASSQVTGAWETQYF; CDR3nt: TGCGCCAGCAGCCAAGTGACAGGGGCCTGGGAGACCCAGTACTTC
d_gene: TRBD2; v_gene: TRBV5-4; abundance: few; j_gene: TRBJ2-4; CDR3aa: CASSLVGAGGLKNIQYF; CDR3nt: TGTGCCAGCAGCTTGGTAGGAGCGGGGGGCCTCAAAAACATTCAGTACTTC
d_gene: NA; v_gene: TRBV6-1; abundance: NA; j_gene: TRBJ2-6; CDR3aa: CASSHLKRKVNVLTF; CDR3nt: TGTGCCAGCAGCCACTTGAAGAGGAAGGTCAACGTCCTGACTTTC
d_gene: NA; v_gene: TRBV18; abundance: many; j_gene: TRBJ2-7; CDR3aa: CASSLGLANEQYF; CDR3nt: TGTGCCAGCTCACTCGGACTGGCCAACGAGCAGTACTTC
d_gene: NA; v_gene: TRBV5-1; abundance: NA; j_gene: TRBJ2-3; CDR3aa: CASSFGVRDTQYF; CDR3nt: TGCGCCAGCAGCTTTGGGGTCCGGGATACGCAGTATTTT
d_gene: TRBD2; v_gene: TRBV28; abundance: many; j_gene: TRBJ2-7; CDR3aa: CASSFSGGRSFYEQYF; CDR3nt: TGTGCCAGCAGTTTCTCGGGGGGACGGTCTTTCTACGAGCAGTACTTC
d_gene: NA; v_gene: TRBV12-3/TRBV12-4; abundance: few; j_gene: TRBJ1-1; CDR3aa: CASSLAPQGHTEAFF; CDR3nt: TGTGCCAGCAGTTTAGCGCCACAGGGCCACACTGAAGCTTTCTTT
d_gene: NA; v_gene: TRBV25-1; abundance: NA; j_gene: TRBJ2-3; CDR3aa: CASRHSFTDTQYF; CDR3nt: TGTGCCAGCAGACACAGTTTCACAGATACGCAGTATTTT
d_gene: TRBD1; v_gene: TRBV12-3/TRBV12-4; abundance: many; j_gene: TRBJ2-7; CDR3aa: CASSFQGAGYEQYF; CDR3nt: TGTGCCAGCAGTTTTCAGGGGGCAGGCTACGAGCAGTACTTC
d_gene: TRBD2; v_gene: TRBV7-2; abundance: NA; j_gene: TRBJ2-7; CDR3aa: CASSLLAGLRYEQYF; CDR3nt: TGTGCCAGCAGCCTACTAGCGGGACTCCGGTACGAGCAGTACTTC
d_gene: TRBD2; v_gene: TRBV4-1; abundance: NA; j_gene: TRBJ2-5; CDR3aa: CASGSAGVQETQYF; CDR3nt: TGCGCCAGCGGGTCAGCGGGGGTCCAAGAGACCCAGTACTTC
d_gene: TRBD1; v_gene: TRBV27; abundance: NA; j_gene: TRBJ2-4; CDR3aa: CASSLFAGTEKNIQYF; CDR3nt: TGTGCCAGCAGTTTATTCGCCGGGACAGAGAAAAACATTCAGTACTTC
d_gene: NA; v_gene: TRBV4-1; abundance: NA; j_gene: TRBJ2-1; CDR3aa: CASSQVVAANEQFF; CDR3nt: TGCGCCAGCAGCCAAGTAGTAGCTGCTAATGAGCAGTTCTTC
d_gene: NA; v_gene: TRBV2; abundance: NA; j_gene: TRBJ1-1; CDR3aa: CASSVEGSNTEAFF; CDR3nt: TGTGCCAGCAGTGTAGAGGGGTCGAACACTGAAGCTTTCTTT
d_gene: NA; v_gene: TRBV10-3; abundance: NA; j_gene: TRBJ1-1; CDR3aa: CAISAGRGVEAFF; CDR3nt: TGTGCCATCAGTGCCGGACGGGGGGTTGAAGCTTTCTTT
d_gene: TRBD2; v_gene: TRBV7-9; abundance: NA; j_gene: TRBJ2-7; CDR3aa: CASSPPSSGATYEQYF; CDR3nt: TGTGCCAGCAGCCCCCCGTCGAGCGGGGCCACCTACGAGCAGTACTTC
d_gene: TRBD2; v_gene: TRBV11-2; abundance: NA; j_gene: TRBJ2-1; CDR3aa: CASSSRGGYEQFF; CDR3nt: TGTGCCAGCAGCTCGCGCGGGGGGTATGAGCAGTTCTTC
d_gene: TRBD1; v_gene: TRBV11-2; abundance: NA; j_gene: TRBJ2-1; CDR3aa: CASSPGTGENEQFF; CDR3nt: TGTGCCAGCAGCCCCGGGACAGGGGAAAATGAGCAGTTCTTC
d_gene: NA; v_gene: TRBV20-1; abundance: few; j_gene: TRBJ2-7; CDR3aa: CSANLFGTRWRDEQYF; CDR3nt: TGCAGTGCTAATCTTTTCGGAACCCGTTGGAGGGACGAGCAGTACTTC